What follows are 18 T cell receptor beta chains derived from one specimen sequenced in a study of blood T cell repertoires in COVID-19. This table comes from immunoSEQ multiplex PCR, and its TCRdb copy is limited to in-frame clones, with some not included. The sample has 200,000 or so clones, about nine tenths seen once. The sequenced material came from PBMCs or T cells enriched from blood (not recorded which). Source of these receptors: a man aged 25-40 years in a cohort exposed to, infected with or recovered from COVID-19 (not recorded which).

This chain joins TRBV5-1 and TRBJ2-7; 8 nucleotides match TRBD2. There are 16 residues in the CDR3. Germline loops: CDR1 SGHRS, CDR2 YFSETQ. V shed 0 bases and J 9 bases; nucleotides not matched to a gene: 14. The CDR3 region has the DNA TGCGCCAGCAGCTTGGCCCTAGCGGGTGCGGCCGACGTGCAGTACTTC. Protein sequence: CASSLALAGAADVQYF.

In DNA, the CDR3 is TGTGCCAGCAGTTACCCGGGACTTTCGTCCGAGCAGTACTTC. Translated: CASSYPGLSSEQYF. This rearrangement joins TRBV6-5 to TRBJ2-7; D is perhaps TRBD2 (6 bases). With 2 bases removed from V and 6 bases from J, the gap between germline ends came to 14 bases. CDR3 length: 14 residues. The germline CDR1 and CDR2 sequences are MNHEY and SVGAGI.

This clone was picked up a small number of times. V is TRBV21-1 and J is TRBJ2-7; the table assigns TRBD1, which was not confirmed against the DNA. TRBV21-1 is deemed a pseudogene. The CDR3 length is 15 residues. For the CDR3, the DNA is TGTGCCAGCAGCACTGAGCCGACAGGGCCCTACGAGCAGTACTTC. It specifies CASSTEPTGPYEQYF.

The chain joins TRBV27 to TRBJ1-2; 10 bases agree with TRBD1. CDR3 length: 14 amino acids. CDR1 is MNHEY, CDR2 SMNVEV, per germline (reference sequence). Unmatched junction bases numbered 6, after V lost 4 bases and J lost 7 bases. In DNA, the CDR3 is TGTGCCAGCAGTTGGGACAGGGGTAAGGCTGGCTACACCTTC. As protein: CASSWDRGKAGYTF.

To note about this clone: Additional DNA sequences in this sample encode the identical CDR3. CDR3 nucleotide sequence: TGTGCCAGCTCACCGGGACAGAATTACGAGCAGTACTTC. Protein: CASSPGQNYEQYF. This chain joins TRBV18 and TRBJ2-7, with TRBD1 identical over 7 bases. The CDR3 has 13 residues. Looked up from germline, CDR1 is KGHSH and CDR2 is LQKENI. The junction had 3 bases not matched to a gene; V was cut back by 3 bases and J by 4 bases.

The chain joins TRBV21-1 to TRBJ2-1; TRBD1, as called in the table, went unchecked against the DNA. TRBV21-1 is assigned pseudogene status. This CDR3 has 18 residues. Written as DNA, the CDR3 is TGTGCCAGCAGCAAAGTGGGGCGGACAGGGTATTTTCTCGATGAGCAGTTCTTC. This translates into CASSKVGRTGYFLDEQFF.

V is TRBV3-1 (or the pseudogene TRBV3-2) and J is TRBJ2-3; the match to TRBD1 covers 8 bases. Trimming cost V 4 bases and J 2 bases; bases outside gene matches: 8. Germline V gene data show CDR1 as LGHDT and CDR2 as YNNKEL (reference sequence). This CDR3 contains 16 residues. CDR3 in DNA: TGTGCCAGCAGCCCGAGACAGGGGACGGACACAGATACGCAGTATTTT. This gives the protein CASSPRQGTDTDTQYF.

This clone was seen a handful of times. The chain is built from TRBV10-1 and TRBJ2-7, with 7 nucleotides matching TRBD2. This CDR3 region has 13 residues. V was clipped by 11 bases and J by 6 bases; unmatched bases: 13. From germline, CDR1 is WNHNN and CDR2 SYGVQD (reference sequence). For the CDR3, the DNA is TGCGCCGTAAGACTAGCAGGAGGGTGCGAGCAGTACTTC. Amino acids: CAVRLAGGCEQYF.

CDR3 DNA: TGTGCCAGCAGCGGACGACAGGGGGTAGCCACTGAAGCTTTCTTT. This encodes CASSGRQGVATEAFF. The J gene is TRBJ1-1, the V gene TRBV9; 9 bases match TRBD1. V gave up 3 bases and J gave up 4 bases; unmatched junction bases: 7. Germline assignment: CDR1 SGDLS and CDR2 YYNGEE. The CDR3 is 15 residues long.

This chain connects TRBV3-1 (or the pseudogene TRBV3-2) to TRBJ2-5; TRBD2 might be the D (6 bases). V was clipped by 0 bases and J by 3 bases, with 20 bases between them. Germline CDR1 LGHDT, CDR2 YNNKEL (reference sequence). The CDR3 totals 18 residues. The CDR3 here is CASSQDLGLLIGEETQYF. The CDR3 DNA reads TGTGCCAGCAGCCAAGATCTGGGACTCCTAATAGGGGAAGAGACCCAGTACTTC.

This chain uses TRBV27 with TRBJ2-3; D is unclear. V lost 5 bases, J lost 4 bases, and 13 bases lay in between. Germline loops: CDR1 MNHEY, CDR2 SMNVEV (reference sequence). This CDR3 is built from 14 residues. CDR3 region: CASSRFRQADTQYF. The CDR3 bases are TGTGCCAGCAGTAGGTTCCGCCAGGCAGATACGCAGTATTTT.

This clone has just one count. The gene calls are TRBV28 and TRBJ2-1, with unresolved D. The V gene lost 3 bases and the J gene lost 5 bases, with 14 bases spanning the gap. This CDR3 has 15 amino acids. Germline V gene lookup returns CDR1 MDHEN and CDR2 SYDVKM. As DNA, the CDR3 is TGTGCCAGCAGTTTCCTATCTCGCAACCACAATGAGCAGTTCTTC. Its translation: CASSFLSRNHNEQFF. The whole variable domain, remainder taken from reference TRBV28 and TRBJ2-1, is DVKVTQSSRYLVKRTGEKVFLECVQDMDHENMFWYRQDPGLGLRLIYFSYDVKMKEKGDIPEGYSVSREKKERFSLILESASTNQTSMYLCASSFLSRNHNEQFFGPGTRLTVL.

This clone was detected only once. The CDR3 DNA is TGTGCCATCAGTGACCCTGGGGGGGGTGAGCAGTTCTTC. Its translation is CAISDPGGGEQFF. The rearrangement uses TRBV10-3 and TRBJ2-1; TRBD2 matches at 7 bases. The CDR3 extends over 13 amino acids. Germline V CDR1 and CDR2: ENHRY, SYGVKD. The V segment lost 3 bases and the J segment 9 bases; nucleotides outside the gene matches: 5.

The chain combines TRBV5-5 with TRBJ1-4, with D possibly being TRBD1 (6 bases). V gave up 2 bases and J gave up 0 bases, with 14 bases separating them. The CDR3 spans 17 residues. Looked up from germline, CDR1 is SGHKS and CDR2 is YYEKEE (reference sequence). DNA of the CDR3: TGTGCCAGCAGCTTCCAAGCGGGACACCCAACTAATGAAAAACTGTTTTTT. Translated, it gives CASSFQAGHPTNEKLFF.

V usage is TRBV9 and J usage is TRBJ2-5, with a possible D match to TRBD2 (6 bases). V was trimmed by 0 bases and J by 4 bases, leaving 19 bases between them. From germline, CDR1 is SGDLS and CDR2 YYNGEE. CDR3 length: 17 residues. CDR3 nucleotide sequence: TGTGCCAGCAGCGTAGGTGGTTGGGGGGTTTCAGGAGAGACCCAGTACTTC. Translated: CASSVGGWGVSGETQYF.

V usage is TRBV5-6 and J usage is TRBJ1-6; D is unclear. Trimming took off 0 bases at V and 3 bases at J, with 7 bases between the two ends. CDR1 SGHDT and CDR2 YYEEEE come from the germline V gene. This CDR3 is built from 15 residues. CDR3 DNA: TGTGCCAGCAGCTTGGGGCGAGGCTATAATTCACCCCTCCACTTT. Translated: CASSLGRGYNSPLHF.

The rearrangement uses TRBV7-9 and TRBJ2-1; the match to TRBD2 covers 7 bases. Germline CDR1 is SEHNR and CDR2 is FQNEAQ (reference sequence). This CDR3 has 16 amino acids. V gave up 3 bases and J gave up 9 bases; unmatched junction bases: 14. CDR3 sequence reads: CASSFVPGLTPSEQFF. The CDR3, as DNA: TGTGCCAGCAGCTTCGTCCCGGGACTAACCCCAAGTGAGCAGTTCTTC.

J is TRBJ2-1 and V is TRBV4-2; D unclear. The CDR3 is 13 residues long. The V end was cut by 1 base, the J end by 9 bases, with 10 bases between. Germline V CDR1 and CDR2: LGHNA, YNFKEQ. The CDR3 here is CASSQAILVEQFF. The CDR3 DNA follows: TGTGCCAGCAGCCAAGCTATCCTCGTTGAGCAGTTCTTC.